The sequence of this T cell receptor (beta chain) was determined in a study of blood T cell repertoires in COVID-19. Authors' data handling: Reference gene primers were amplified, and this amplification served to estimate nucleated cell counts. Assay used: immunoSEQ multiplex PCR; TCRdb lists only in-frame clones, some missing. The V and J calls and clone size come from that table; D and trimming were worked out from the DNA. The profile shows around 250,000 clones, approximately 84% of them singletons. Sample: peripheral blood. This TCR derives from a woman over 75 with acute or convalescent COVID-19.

The CDR3 loop is CASSMTTNTEAFF. DNA of the CDR3: TGTGCCAGCAGTATGACAACGAACACTGAAGCTTTCTTT. This chain connects TRBV6-5 to TRBJ1-1; D unresolved. The V end was cut by 5 bases, the J end by 1 base, with 8 bases between. The germline gives CDR1 MNHEY, CDR2 SVGAGI. The CDR3 sequence is 13 residues long.